This T cell receptor (beta chain) was profiled in a study of T cells in localized non-small cell lung cancer. Trimming removed 5 bases from V and 4 bases from J, with 11 bases in between. The V gene's germline CDR1 is SGHTA and CDR2 FQGNSA. CDR3 size: 14 residues. Profiled with immunoSEQ multiplex PCR; TCRdb holds only in-frame clones, not every one. The table records about 77,000 clones, more than 75% of them present only once. This TCR derives from a woman aged 40 to 75 with stage I squamous cell lung carcinoma. The V call is TRBV7-2, the J call TRBJ2-2; weak D call: TRBD2 (6 bases). The specimen comprised peripheral blood, sampled before any cancer treatment. CDR3 bases: TGTGCCAGCAGCGCGGGACTCCGCACCGGGGAGCTGTTTTTT. Its translation: CASSAGLRTGELFF.